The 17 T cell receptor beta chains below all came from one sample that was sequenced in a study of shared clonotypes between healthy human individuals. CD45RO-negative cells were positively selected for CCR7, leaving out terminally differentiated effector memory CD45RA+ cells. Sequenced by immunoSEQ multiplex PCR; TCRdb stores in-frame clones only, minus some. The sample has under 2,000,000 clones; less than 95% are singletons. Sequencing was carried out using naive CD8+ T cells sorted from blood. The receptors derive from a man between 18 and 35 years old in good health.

This CDR3 is CASSQAGGYNSPLHF. CDR3 nucleotide sequence: TGTGCCAGCAGCCAGGCAGGGGGCTATAATTCACCCCTCCACTTT. The V gene is TRBV4-2, the J gene TRBJ1-6; TRBD1 aligns across 7 bases. J gave up 3 bases and V 3 bases, and 2 bases lay outside the gene matches. CDR3 length: 15 amino acids. Per the germline V gene, CDR1 is LGHNA and CDR2 is YNFKEQ.

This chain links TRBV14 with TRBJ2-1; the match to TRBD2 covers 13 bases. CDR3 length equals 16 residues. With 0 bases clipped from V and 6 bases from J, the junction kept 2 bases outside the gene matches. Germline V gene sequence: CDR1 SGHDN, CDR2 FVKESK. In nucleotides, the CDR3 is TGTGCCAGCAGCCAAGACGGACTAGCGGGAGTCAATGAGCAGTTCTTC. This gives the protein CASSQDGLAGVNEQFF.

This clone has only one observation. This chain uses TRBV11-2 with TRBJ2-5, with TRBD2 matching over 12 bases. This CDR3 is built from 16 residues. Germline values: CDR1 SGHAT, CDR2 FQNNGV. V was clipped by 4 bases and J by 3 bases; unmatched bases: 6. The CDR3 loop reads CASSSRTSGAKETQYF. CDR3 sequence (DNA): TGTGCCAGCAGCTCACGGACTAGCGGGGCAAAAGAGACCCAGTACTTC.

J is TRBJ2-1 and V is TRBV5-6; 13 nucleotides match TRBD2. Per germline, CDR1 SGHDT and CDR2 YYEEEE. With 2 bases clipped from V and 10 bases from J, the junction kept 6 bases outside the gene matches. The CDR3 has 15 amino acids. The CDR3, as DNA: TGTGCCAGCAGCTTAACTAGCGGGGGGGCCGGGGAGCAGTTCTTC. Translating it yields CASSLTSGGAGEQFF.

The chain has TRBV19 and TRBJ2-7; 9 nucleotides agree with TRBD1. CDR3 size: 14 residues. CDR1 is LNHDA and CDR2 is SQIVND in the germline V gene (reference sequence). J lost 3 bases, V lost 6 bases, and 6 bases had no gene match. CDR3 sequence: CASRTTGGSYEQYF. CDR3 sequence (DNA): TGTGCCAGTAGAACAACAGGGGGCAGCTACGAGCAGTACTTC.

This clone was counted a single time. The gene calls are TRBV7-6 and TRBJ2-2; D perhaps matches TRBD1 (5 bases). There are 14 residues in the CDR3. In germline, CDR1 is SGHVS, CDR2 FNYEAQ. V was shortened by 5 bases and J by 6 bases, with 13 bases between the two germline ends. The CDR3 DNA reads TGTGCCAGCAGCCCGATGCAGGGTCCCGGGGAGCTGTTTTTT. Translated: CASSPMQGPGELFF.

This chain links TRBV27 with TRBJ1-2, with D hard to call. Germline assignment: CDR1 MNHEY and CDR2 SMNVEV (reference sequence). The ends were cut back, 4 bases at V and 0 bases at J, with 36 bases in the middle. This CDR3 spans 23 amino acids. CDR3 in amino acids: CASSSQFAHPRALDPIANYGYTF. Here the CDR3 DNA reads TGTGCCAGCAGTTCACAATTCGCCCATCCGAGGGCCCTCGATCCGATAGCTAACTATGGCTACACCTTC.

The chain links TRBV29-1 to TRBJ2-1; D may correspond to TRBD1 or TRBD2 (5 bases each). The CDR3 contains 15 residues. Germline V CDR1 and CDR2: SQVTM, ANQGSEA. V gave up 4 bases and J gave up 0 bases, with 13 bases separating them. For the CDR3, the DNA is TGCAGCGTTGCTTCTCAGGGAGCCTCCTACAATGAGCAGTTCTTC. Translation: CSVASQGASYNEQFF.

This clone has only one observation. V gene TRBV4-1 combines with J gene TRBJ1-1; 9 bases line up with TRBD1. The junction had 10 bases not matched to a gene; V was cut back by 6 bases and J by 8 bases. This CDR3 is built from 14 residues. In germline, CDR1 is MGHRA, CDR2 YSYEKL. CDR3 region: CASRKFGQGKEAFF. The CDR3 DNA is TGCGCCAGCAGAAAATTCGGACAGGGGAAAGAAGCTTTCTTT.

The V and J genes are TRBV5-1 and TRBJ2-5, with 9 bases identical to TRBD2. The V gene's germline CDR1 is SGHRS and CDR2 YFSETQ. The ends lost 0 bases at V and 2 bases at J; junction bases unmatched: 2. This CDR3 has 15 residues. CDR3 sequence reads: CASSLELAGQETQYF. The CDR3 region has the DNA TGCGCCAGCAGCTTGGAGCTAGCGGGGCAAGAGACCCAGTACTTC.

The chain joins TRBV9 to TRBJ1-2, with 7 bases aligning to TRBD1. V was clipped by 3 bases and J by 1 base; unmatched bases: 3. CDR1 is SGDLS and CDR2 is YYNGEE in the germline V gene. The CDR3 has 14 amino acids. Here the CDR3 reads CASSGQGVNYGYTF. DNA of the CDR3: TGTGCCAGCAGCGGACAGGGTGTTAACTATGGCTACACCTTC.

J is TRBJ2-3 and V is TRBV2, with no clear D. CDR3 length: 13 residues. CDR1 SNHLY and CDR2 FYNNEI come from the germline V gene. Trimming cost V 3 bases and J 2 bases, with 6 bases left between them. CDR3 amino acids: CASSDSHTDTQYF. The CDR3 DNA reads TGTGCCAGCAGTGACAGTCACACAGATACGCAGTATTTT.

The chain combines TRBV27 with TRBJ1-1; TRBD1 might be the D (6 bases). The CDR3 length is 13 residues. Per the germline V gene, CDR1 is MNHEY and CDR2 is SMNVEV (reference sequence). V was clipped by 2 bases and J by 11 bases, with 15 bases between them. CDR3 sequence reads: CASSLVGGSDAFF. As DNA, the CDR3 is TGTGCCAGCAGTTTAGTCGGGGGCTCCGACGCTTTCTTT.

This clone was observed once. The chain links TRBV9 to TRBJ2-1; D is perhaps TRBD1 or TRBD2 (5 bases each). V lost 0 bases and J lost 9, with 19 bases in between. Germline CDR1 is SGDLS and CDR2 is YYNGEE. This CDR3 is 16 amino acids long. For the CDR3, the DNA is TGTGCCAGCAGCGTAGAGGGGTATTGGGCTGGGGGTGAGCAGTTCTTC. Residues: CASSVEGYWAGGEQFF.

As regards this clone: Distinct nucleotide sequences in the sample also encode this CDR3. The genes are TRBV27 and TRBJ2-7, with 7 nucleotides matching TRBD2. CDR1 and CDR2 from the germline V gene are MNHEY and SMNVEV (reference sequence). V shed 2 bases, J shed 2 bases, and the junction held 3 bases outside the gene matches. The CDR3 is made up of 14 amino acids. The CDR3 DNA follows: TGTGCCAGCAGTTTAAGCGGGACGGCCTACGAGCAGTACTTC. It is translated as CASSLSGTAYEQYF.

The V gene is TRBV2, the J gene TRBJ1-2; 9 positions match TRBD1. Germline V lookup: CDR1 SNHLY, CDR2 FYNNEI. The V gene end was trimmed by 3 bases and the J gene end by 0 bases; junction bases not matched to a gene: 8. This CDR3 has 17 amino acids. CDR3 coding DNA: TGTGCCAGCAGTGAGGCCGGACAGGGGACAACTAACTATGGCTACACCTTC. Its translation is CASSEAGQGTTNYGYTF.

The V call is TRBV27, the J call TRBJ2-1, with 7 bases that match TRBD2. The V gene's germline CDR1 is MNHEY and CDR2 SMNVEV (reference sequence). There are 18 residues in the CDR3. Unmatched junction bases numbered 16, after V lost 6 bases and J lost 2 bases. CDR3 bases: TGTGCCAGCAGCCTCTGGGGGGGGAGGGAGATCCCCTACAATGAGCAGTTCTTC. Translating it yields CASSLWGGREIPYNEQFF.